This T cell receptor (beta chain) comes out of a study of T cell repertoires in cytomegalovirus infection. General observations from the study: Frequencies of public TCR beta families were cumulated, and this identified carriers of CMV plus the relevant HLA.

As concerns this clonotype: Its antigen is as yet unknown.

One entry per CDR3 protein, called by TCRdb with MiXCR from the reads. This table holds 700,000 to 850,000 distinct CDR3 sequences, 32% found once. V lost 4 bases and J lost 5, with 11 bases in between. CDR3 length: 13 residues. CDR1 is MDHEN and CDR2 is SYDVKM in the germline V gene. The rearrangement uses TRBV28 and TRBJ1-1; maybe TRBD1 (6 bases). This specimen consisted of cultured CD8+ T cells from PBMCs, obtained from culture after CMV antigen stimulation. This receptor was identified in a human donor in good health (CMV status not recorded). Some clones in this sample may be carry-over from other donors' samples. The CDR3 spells CASSWGALTEAFF. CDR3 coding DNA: TGTGCCAGCAGTTGGGGGGCACTTACTGAAGCTTTCTTT.